The 15 T cell receptor beta chains presented below share a single source sample, sequenced in a study of blood T cell repertoires in COVID-19. Measured with immunoSEQ multiplex PCR; TCRdb has only the in-frame clones, and not every one. The sample carries around 170,000 clones, roughly 80% recorded once. Sequenced sample: peripheral blood. All receptors come from a man aged 25 to 40 with active or convalescent COVID-19.

This clone turned up a few times. The gene calls are TRBV21-1 and TRBJ2-1; whether TRBD2, the table's D call, matches the DNA was not checked. TRBV21-1 is a pseudogene segment. The CDR3 runs 14 residues. Here the CDR3 reads CASRGRLRSNEQFF. The DNA of the CDR3 is TGTGCCAGCCGGGGTCGATTGCGAAGTAATGAGCAGTTCTTC.

The CDR3 region is CASSLEGAGIETQYF. The DNA of the CDR3 is TGTGCCAGCAGTTTAGAGGGGGCAGGGATAGAGACCCAGTACTTC. V is TRBV28 and J is TRBJ2-5, with TRBD1 matching 7 bases. Germline CDR1 MDHEN, CDR2 SYDVKM. The CDR3 has 15 amino acids. The ends lost 2 bases at V and 4 bases at J; junction bases unmatched: 7. Full variable domain (remainder filled in from reference TRBV28 and TRBJ2-5): DVKVTQSSRYLVKRTGEKVFLECVQDMDHENMFWYRQDPGLGLRLIYFSYDVKMKEKGDIPEGYSVSREKKERFSLILESASTNQTSMYLCASSLEGAGIETQYFGPGTRLLVL.

This clone has only a few counts. J is TRBJ1-2 and V is TRBV19; 8 bases are a match to TRBD1. The V gene's germline CDR1 is LNHDA and CDR2 SQIVND (reference sequence). V was pared by 6 bases and J by 8 bases, with 11 bases of the junction left unmatched. The CDR3 runs to 14 residues. The CDR3 loop is CASRMTGVGRGYTF. CDR3 bases: TGTGCCAGTAGGATGACAGGGGTCGGGAGGGGCTACACCTTC.

The V gene is TRBV6-6, the J gene TRBJ1-1; TRBD1 aligns across 8 bases. The J segment lost 0 bases and the V segment lost 5 bases, leaving 11 bases of the junction unmatched. CDR1 and CDR2 from the germline V gene are MNHNY and SVGAGI (reference sequence). This CDR3 has 17 amino acids. The CDR3 is CASSPLGTGGMNTEAFF. The DNA of the CDR3 is TGTGCCAGCAGTCCCTTAGGGACAGGCGGCATGAACACTGAAGCTTTCTTT.

V gene TRBV27 combines with J gene TRBJ2-3, with D possibly TRBD2 on 5 matching bases. The CDR3 length is 15 residues. V was cut by 6 bases and J by 4 bases, with 17 bases left in between. In germline, CDR1 is MNHEY, CDR2 SMNVEV (reference sequence). CDR3 in amino acids: CASSPEGLASDTQYF. CDR3 coding DNA: TGTGCCAGCAGCCCAGAAGGACTCGCTTCAGATACGCAGTATTTT.

CDR3 amino acids: CASSLVFQEGAYEQYF. CDR3 coding DNA: TGTGCCAGCAGCTTAGTGTTCCAGGAAGGGGCGTACGAGCAGTACTTC. V is TRBV7-2 and J is TRBJ2-7; possibly TRBD1 for D (5 bases). This CDR3 is 16 amino acids long. Per germline, CDR1 SGHTA and CDR2 FQGNSA. V shed 1 base and J shed 4 bases, with 17 bases lying between them.

This clone came up once. This rearrangement joins TRBV11-3 to TRBJ2-5; 7 nucleotides line up with TRBD1. The CDR3 runs 15 residues. Germline CDR1 and CDR2: SGHNT and YENEEA. The V and J ends lost 2 bases and 3 bases, in that order; junction bases with no gene match: 6. In DNA form, the CDR3 reads TGTGCCAGCAGCTTACGGGGACAGAAGGAAGAGACCCAGTACTTC. Translation gives CASSLRGQKEETQYF.

This chain uses TRBV24-1 with TRBJ1-2, with D tentatively TRBD1 (6 bases). CDR3 length: 12 amino acids. The V gene's germline CDR1 is KGHDR and CDR2 SFDVKD. Deletions cut 4 bases from V and 13 bases from J, with 15 bases between. In DNA form, the CDR3 reads TGTGCCACCAGTGACGAACAGGGAAGTGGCACCTTC. It yields the protein CATSDEQGSGTF.

This clone has just one count. The chain links TRBV9 to TRBJ2-1; 9 bases align to TRBD2. CDR1 and CDR2 from the germline V gene are SGDLS and YYNGEE. V lost 0 bases to trimming and J lost 3 bases; unmatched junction nucleotides: 10. This CDR3 is 18 amino acids long. CDR3 sequence: CASSVVDIVSGSYNEQFF. CDR3 DNA: TGTGCCAGCAGCGTAGTCGATATTGTTAGCGGGAGCTACAATGAGCAGTTCTTC. Supplemented by reference TRBV9 and TRBJ2-1, the full variable domain reads DSGVTQTPKHLITATGQRVTLRCSPRSGDLSVYWYQQSLDQGLQFLIQYYNGEERAKGNILERFSAQQFPDLHSELNLSSLELGDSALYFCASSVVDIVSGSYNEQFFGPGTRLTVL.

The chain couples TRBV6-4 to TRBJ1-2, with 12 bases aligning to TRBD1. CDR1 MRHNA and CDR2 SNTAGT come from the germline V gene. V trimming: 0 bases; J trimming: 8 bases; junction bases outside the gene matches: 4. This CDR3 has 15 residues. Here the CDR3 reads CASSDSGQGAQGYTF. CDR3 bases: TGTGCCAGCAGTGACTCGGGACAGGGGGCGCAAGGCTACACCTTC.

The CDR3 DNA follows: TGTGCCAGCAGCTTAAGACAGGGGCGCCAAGAGACCCAGTACTTC. This sequence encodes CASSLRQGRQETQYF. This chain uses TRBV11-2 with TRBJ2-5; 8 nucleotides match TRBD1. CDR1 and CDR2 from the germline V gene are SGHAT and FQNNGV. Trimming took 2 bases from V and 1 from J; bases not matched to a gene: 3. CDR3 length: 15 amino acids.

The chain joins TRBV4-2 to TRBJ2-1, with a weak D call TRBD2 (5 bases). The CDR3 is 13 residues long. Germline V gene lookup returns CDR1 LGHNA and CDR2 YNFKEQ. V lost 8 bases to trimming and J lost 9 bases, with 17 bases between them. CDR3 sequence: CASAYISGGEQFF. CDR3 coding DNA: TGTGCCAGCGCCTATATCAGCGGCGGTGAGCAGTTCTTC.

This clone was observed a single time. This rearrangement joins TRBV5-1 to TRBJ2-1, with D possibly being TRBD2 (6 bases). The CDR3 has 14 amino acids. The ends were cut back, 2 bases at V and 8 bases at J, with 14 bases in the middle. Per the germline V gene, CDR1 is SGHRS and CDR2 is YFSETQ. The CDR3 coding sequence is TGCGCCAGCAGCTTAAGTCTAGCGATAGATGAGCAGTTCTTC. The encoded protein is CASSLSLAIDEQFF.

The chain carries TRBV4-1 and TRBJ1-5; D call uncertain. V was clipped by 4 bases and J by 5 bases, with 18 bases between them. This CDR3 is 16 amino acids long. From germline, CDR1 is MGHRA and CDR2 YSYEKL. CDR3 sequence reads: CASSPSEGTAYQPQHF. The CDR3 DNA follows: TGCGCCAGCAGCCCGTCTGAGGGAACTGCGTATCAGCCCCAGCATTTT.

V and J are TRBV13 and TRBJ1-6; TRBD1 matches at 12 bases. The CDR3 runs to 17 residues. CDR1 and CDR2 (germline): PRHDT, FYEKMQ (reference sequence). J gave up 9 bases and V 6 bases, and 12 bases lay outside the gene matches. The CDR3 here is CASSPGQGARRTSPLHF. The CDR3 DNA follows: TGTGCCAGCAGTCCGGGACAGGGGGCCCGAAGGACTTCACCCCTCCACTTT.